This T cell receptor beta chain was recovered during a study of beta chain features in type 1 diabetes. Study information: What patients shared with healthy donors was a similar profile of age, gender and cell yields.

Expressed TCRB transcripts were sequenced because the entire RNA isolate underwent reverse transcription. Libraries were prepared by immunoSEQ multiplex PCR; TCRdb keeps only in-frame clonotypes and omits some of them. This table has around 650,000 clones, around an eighth appearing once. CDR1 is MNHEY and CDR2 is SVGAGI in the germline V gene. V lost 6 bases, J lost 5 bases, and 7 bases stayed unmatched. This CDR3 has 14 residues. A note on this clone: Its matching antigen is unknown.

Findings and limits, study-wide: TCRB CDR3 length was moderately but significantly reduced in all four CD4+ subsets of Type 1 diabetes patients. Reads derived from cDNA could over-represent cells showing high TCR expression. Sampled from patients, naive, central memory and Treg TCRB repertoires appeared more similar than those sampled from healthy donors.

This receptor was taken from a man under 40 with type 1 diabetes. Sample: naive CD4+ T cells from blood. This rearrangement joins TRBV6-5 to TRBJ2-4; the match to TRBD1 covers 7 bases. The chain's CDR3 is CASRQGTEQNIQYF. In DNA, the CDR3 is TGTGCCAGCAGACAAGGGACAGAACAAAACATTCAGTACTTC.